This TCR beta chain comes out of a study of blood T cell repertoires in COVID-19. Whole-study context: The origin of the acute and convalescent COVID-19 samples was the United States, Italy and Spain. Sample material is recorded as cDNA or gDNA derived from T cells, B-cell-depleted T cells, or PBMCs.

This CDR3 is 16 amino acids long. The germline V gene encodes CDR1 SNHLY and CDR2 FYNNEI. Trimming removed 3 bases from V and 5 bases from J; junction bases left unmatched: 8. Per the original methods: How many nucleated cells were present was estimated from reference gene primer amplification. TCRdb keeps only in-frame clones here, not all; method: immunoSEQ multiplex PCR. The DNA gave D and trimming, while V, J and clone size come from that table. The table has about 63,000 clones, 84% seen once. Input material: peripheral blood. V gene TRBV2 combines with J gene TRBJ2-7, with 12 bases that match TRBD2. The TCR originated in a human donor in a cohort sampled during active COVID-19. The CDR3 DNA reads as TGTGCCAGCAGTGAGACTAGCGGGGGCCCTAAGGACGAGCAGTACTTC. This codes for CASSETSGGPKDEQYF.